These 23 T cell receptor beta chains were sequenced from one sample in a study of blood T cells in healthy people across ages. Primed by a sample-barcoded 5' primer and a J-beta primer mix, a second PCR proceeded for about 6 to 12 cycles. TCRdb passed the 5' RACE reads through MiXCR, listing each CDR3 protein once. The sample lists about 970,000 distinct CDR3 sequences; about 53% were seen once. What was sequenced was blood. Receptors originate from a woman aged 55-75 years in good health.

The chain's CDR3 is CASSSGLPDEQFF. The CDR3 DNA reads TGTGCCAGTTCTAGCGGGCTGCCTGACGAGCAGTTCTTC. The V gene is TRBV3-1, the J gene TRBJ2-1; 8 bases are a match to TRBD2. The CDR3 loop spans 13 amino acids. V dropped 9 bases and J dropped 10; count of bases not matched to a gene: 11. The germline V gene has CDR1 LGHDT and CDR2 YNNKEL (reference sequence).

V gene TRBV24-1 combines with J gene TRBJ2-5; 7 bases are a match to TRBD2. J gave up 11 bases and V 3 bases, and 14 bases lay outside the gene matches. From germline, CDR1 is KGHDR and CDR2 SFDVKD. This CDR3 contains 15 residues. The CDR3, as DNA: TGTGCCACCAGTGATCCAGGACTAGGCGTAGATGAGCAGTACTTC. This gives the protein CATSDPGLGVDEQYF.

The chain carries TRBV12-3 or TRBV12-4 and TRBJ1-4; no definite D call. The CDR3 runs 15 residues. The germline V and J ends were trimmed by 0 bases and 8 bases, with 13 bases remaining between them. DNA for the CDR3: TGTGCCAGCAGTTTAGCGGGGTCCGCCGGAGAAAAACTGTTTTTT. It encodes CASSLAGSAGEKLFF.

The V gene is TRBV29-1, the J gene TRBJ1-2; a possible D gene is TRBD1 (6 bases). Trimming took 3 bases from V and 5 from J, leaving 19 bases between them. The CDR3 runs 15 residues. CDR1 is SQVTM and CDR2 is ANQGSEA in the germline V gene. As DNA, the CDR3 is TGCAGCGTTGACACAGGGTATACGGTTCGGTATGGCTACACCTTC. The encoded protein is CSVDTGYTVRYGYTF. Together with reference TRBV29-1 and TRBJ1-2, the CDR3 gives the full variable domain: SAVISQKPSRDICQRGTSLTIQCQVDSQVTMMFWYRQQPGQSLTLIATANQGSEATYESGFVIDKFPISRPNLTFSTLTVSNMSPEDSSIYLCSVDTGYTVRYGYTFGSGTRLTVV.

This clonotype occurred once. V and J are TRBV7-9 and TRBJ2-4; 7 nucleotides match TRBD1. The last part of the DNA fits TRBJ2-7 better; the J call may be wrong. The germline V gene encodes CDR1 SEHNR and CDR2 FQNEAQ (reference sequence). The CDR3 runs to 16 residues. The chain's CDR3 is CASSLSPGTASYEQYF. The CDR3 DNA is TGTGCCAGCAGCTTAAGCCCCGGGACAGCTTCCTACGAGCAGTACTTC.

V is TRBV24-1 and J is TRBJ1-4, with D unclear. Trimming stripped 4 bases from V and 3 bases from J, with 14 bases between. CDR3 length: 16 amino acids. The germline V gene encodes CDR1 KGHDR and CDR2 SFDVKD. The CDR3 region is CATSDPSSPANEKLFF. CDR3 in DNA: TGTGCCACCAGTGACCCGAGTTCGCCGGCTAATGAAAAACTGTTTTTT.

This clonotype has more than one count but fewer than ten. The chain is built from TRBV29-1 and TRBJ2-2; 7 bases map to TRBD1. V was pared by 4 bases and J by 0 bases, with 11 bases of the junction left unmatched. The V gene's germline CDR1 is SQVTM and CDR2 ANQGSEA. CDR3 length: 17 amino acids. The chain's CDR3 is CSVGDRPIPTNTGELFF. In nucleotides, the CDR3 is TGCAGCGTTGGGGACAGACCCATACCTACGAACACCGGGGAGCTGTTTTTT.

This clonotype was observed a handful of times. The rearrangement links TRBV12-3 or TRBV12-4 to TRBJ2-7, with unresolved D. With 4 bases removed from V and 7 bases from J, the gap between germline ends came to 14 bases. This CDR3 is 13 amino acids long. In DNA, the CDR3 is TGTGCCAGCAGTTGGGGTGAAGTGTATGAGCAGTACTTC. Translating it yields CASSWGEVYEQYF.

V gene TRBV7-6 combines with J gene TRBJ2-1; either TRBD1 or TRBD2 may supply D (5 bases each). V gave up 3 bases and J gave up 0 bases, with 12 bases separating them. Germline V gene data show CDR1 as SGHVS and CDR2 as FNYEAQ. The CDR3 runs 16 residues. The CDR3 nucleotides read TGTGCCAGCAGCTTGGGACGGTTGAGCTCCTACAATGAGCAGTTCTTC. This gives the protein CASSLGRLSSYNEQFF. The complete variable domain, with remaining parts taken from reference TRBV7-6 and TRBJ2-1, reads GAGVSQSPRYKVTKRGQDVALRCDPISGHVSLYWYRQALGQGPEFLTYFNYEAQQDKSGLPNDRFSAERPEGSISTLTIQRTEQRDSAMYRCASSLGRLSSYNEQFFGPGTRLTVL.

The chain carries TRBV20-1 and TRBJ2-1; 9 bases align to TRBD2. Germline lookup yields CDR1 DFQATT and CDR2 SNEGSKA (reference sequence). The CDR3 extends over 13 amino acids. The CDR3 region is CSTPGLALNEQFF. The DNA for the CDR3 is TGCAGCACTCCGGGACTAGCCCTCAATGAGCAGTTCTTC.

This clonotype was found a few times. CDR3: CSASPAGEKLFF. The CDR3 DNA is TGCAGTGCTAGCCCGGCCGGCGAAAAACTGTTTTTT. This chain joins TRBV20-1 and TRBJ1-4; unclear D gene. The CDR3 has 12 amino acids. V lost 3 bases, J lost 8 bases, and 10 bases lay in between. Germline V gene sequence: CDR1 DFQATT, CDR2 SNEGSKA (reference sequence).

This clonotype was recorded at least ten times. V usage is TRBV10-3 and J usage is TRBJ1-2; possible D gene TRBD1, 6 bases. This CDR3 contains 15 residues. The germline V and J ends were trimmed by 4 bases and 6 bases, with 18 bases remaining between them. From germline, CDR1 is ENHRY and CDR2 SYGVKD. The chain's CDR3 is CAISGDAGESNGYTF. In nucleotides, the CDR3 is TGTGCCATCAGTGGGGACGCAGGGGAGTCAAATGGCTACACCTTC.

CDR3 protein: CASSQDASRGWGEQYF. CDR3 nucleotides: TGTGCCAGCAGCCAAGATGCCTCAAGGGGGTGGGGCGAGCAGTACTTC. J is TRBJ2-5 and V is TRBV4-2; D might be TRBD1 (6 bases). The end of the DNA aligns better with TRBJ2-7, so the J call may be wrong. The CDR3 extends over 16 amino acids. The germline V gene encodes CDR1 LGHNA and CDR2 YNFKEQ.

This clonotype has a single count. The chain carries TRBV2 and TRBJ1-2, with D tentatively TRBD1 (6 bases). This CDR3 has 15 amino acids. Trimming took 6 bases from V and 8 from J, leaving 22 bases between them. The germline V gene has CDR1 SNHLY and CDR2 FYNNEI. CDR3 bases: TGTGCCAGCAGCGAAAGCGCGTGGCAGGGACACGGCTACACCTTC. Translating gives CASSESAWQGHGYTF.

The gene calls are TRBV12-3 or TRBV12-4 and TRBJ1-1, with TRBD1 as a possible D gene (6 bases). This CDR3 contains 13 residues. V lost 2 bases, J lost 7 bases, and 11 bases lay in between. The CDR3 nucleotides are TGTGCCAGCAGTTTATTGGGGGCACATGAAGCTTTCTTT. Translation: CASSLLGAHEAFF.

For the CDR3, the DNA is TGTGCCAGCAGGGAAGACAGGAGACGCACAGATACGCAGTATTTT. It yields the protein CASREDRRRTDTQYF. The V and J genes are TRBV6-5 and TRBJ2-3, with D perhaps TRBD1 (6 bases). CDR1 and CDR2 (germline): MNHEY, SVGAGI. V dropped 6 bases and J dropped 1 base, with 14 bases sitting between them. The CDR3 runs to 15 residues.

The rearrangement joins TRBV6-2 or TRBV6-3 to TRBJ2-7, with D tentatively TRBD1 (6 bases). The closer fit of TRBJ2-4 to the DNA end suggests the J call may be wrong. The germline V gene has CDR1 MNHEY and CDR2 SVGEGT. This CDR3 has 14 amino acids. The CDR3 loop is CASSPAQTGNIQYF. Written as DNA, the CDR3 is TGTGCCAGCAGTCCCGCCCAAACAGGGAACATTCAGTACTTC.

The rearrangement uses TRBV6-6 and TRBJ1-2, with D unclear. Per germline, CDR1 MNHNY and CDR2 SVGAGI (reference sequence). Between the trimmed V and J ends, which lost 6 bases and 4 bases, there was a span of 15 bases. CDR3 length: 14 residues. CDR3 DNA: TGTGCCAGCAGCACGGGTCTTAACTTCTATGGCTACACCTTC. Translation gives CASSTGLNFYGYTF.

The chain couples TRBV2 to TRBJ1-2; tentative D call: TRBD1 (6 bases). Germline V gene data show CDR1 as SNHLY and CDR2 as FYNNEI. The ends were cut back, 8 bases at V and 0 bases at J, with 13 bases in the middle. This CDR3 is 14 amino acids long. CDR3 nucleotides: TGTGCCAGCGGAGGGACAAGAGCTAACTATGGCTACACCTTC. Amino acids: CASGGTRANYGYTF.

The V call is TRBV30, the J call TRBJ2-4; no clear D gene. Germline assignment: CDR1 GTSNPN and CDR2 SVGIG (reference sequence). V was shortened by 0 bases and J by 1 base, with 10 bases between the two germline ends. The CDR3 extends over 15 amino acids. The CDR3 nucleotides read TGTGCCTGGAGTGTACCGTGGCGGGCCAAAAACATTCAGTACTTC. Protein product: CAWSVPWRAKNIQYF.

The chain is built from TRBV4-3 and TRBJ1-5; a weak D match, TRBD1 (5 bases). Per the germline V gene, CDR1 is LGHNA and CDR2 is YSLEER. V lost 1 base and J 4 bases, leaving 11 bases between the germline ends. The CDR3 is made up of 15 amino acids. DNA of the CDR3: TGCGCCAGCAGCCAAGCGGGACGGCTAAATCAGCCCCAGCATTTT. Its protein product is CASSQAGRLNQPQHF.

The gene calls are TRBV9 and TRBJ2-2; D is unclear. There are 12 residues in the CDR3. Germline values: CDR1 SGDLS, CDR2 YYNGEE. Trimming removed 4 bases from V and 8 bases from J, with 9 bases in between. CDR3 in DNA: TGTGCCAGCAGCCCCTTTGCGGGGGAGCTGTTTTTT. Translation gives CASSPFAGELFF.

This clonotype appeared a few times. This chain links TRBV20-1 with TRBJ2-1, with D perhaps matching TRBD2 (6 bases). The CDR3 extends over 14 amino acids. Trimming left V 6 bases short and J 6 bases short, with 18 bases between. From germline, CDR1 is DFQATT and CDR2 SNEGSKA (reference sequence). In DNA, the CDR3 is TGCAGTGCCAAACCCGGGGATAGCGGCAATGAGCAGTTCTTC. Translation: CSAKPGDSGNEQFF.